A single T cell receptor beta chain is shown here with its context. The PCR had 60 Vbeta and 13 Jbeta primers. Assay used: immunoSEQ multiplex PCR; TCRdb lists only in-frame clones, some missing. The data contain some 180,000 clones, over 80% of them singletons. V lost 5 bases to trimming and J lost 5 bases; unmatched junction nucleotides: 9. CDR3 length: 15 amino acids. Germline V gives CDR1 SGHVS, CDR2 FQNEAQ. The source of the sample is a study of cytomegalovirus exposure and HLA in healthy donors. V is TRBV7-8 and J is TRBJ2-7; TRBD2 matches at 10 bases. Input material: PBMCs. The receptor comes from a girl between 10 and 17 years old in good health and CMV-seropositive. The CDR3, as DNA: TGTGCCAGCAGCCCCAAGCGGGAGGGCCCTGACGAGCAGTACTTC. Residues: CASSPKREGPDEQYF. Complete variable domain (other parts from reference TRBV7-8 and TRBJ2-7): GAGVSQSPRYKVAKRGQDVALRCDPISGHVSLFWYQQALGQGPEFLTYFQNEAQLDKSGLPSDRFFAERPEGSVSTLKIQRTQQEDSAVYLCASSPKREGPDEQYFGPGTRLTVT.